These 5 T cell receptor beta chains came from one sample sequenced in a study of regulatory T cells in long-lasting Graves disease. The TCR beta library used iRepertoire HTBI primers with Arm-PCR amplification of CDR3. TCRdb reprocessed the multiplex PCR reads via MiXCR and lists one record per CDR3 protein. The sample records about 540,000 distinct CDR3 sequences, around an eighth being singletons. This sample's time point: newly diagnosed GD, antithyroid drugs for less than 3 months. Construction of the TCR library relied on RNA isolated from PBMCs. Another study also made use of these data, one on T cells in Graves' hyperthyroidism and ophthalmopathy.

Sequences were derived from peripheral blood mononuclear cells (PBMCs), sampled at new diagnosis, from a patient treated with antithyroid drugs. These receptors all come from a man aged 25-40 years with Graves disease.

This clonotype has ten or more counts. The chain carries TRBV20-1 and TRBJ1-5; D possibly corresponds to TRBD1 (5 bases). The CDR3 is 14 residues long. Germline V gene data show CDR1 as DFQATT and CDR2 as SNEGSKA (reference sequence). The ends were cut back, 1 base at V and 2 bases at J, with 9 bases in the middle. This CDR3 is CSARVWGGNQPQHF. The CDR3 DNA is TGCAGTGCTAGAGTTTGGGGCGGCAATCAGCCCCAGCATTTT.

This chain joins TRBV18 and TRBJ1-2; a possible D gene is TRBD1 (6 bases). Trimming stripped 4 bases from V and 5 bases from J, with 17 bases between. The CDR3 sequence is 15 residues long. Germline CDR1 KGHSH, CDR2 LQKENI. CDR3 residues: CASSLSTGRSYGYTF. CDR3 coding DNA: TGTGCCAGCTCACTCAGTACAGGGAGGTCGTATGGCTACACCTTC.

This clonotype was picked up many times. The chain recombines TRBV7-9 with TRBJ2-1; the D gene is possibly TRBD2 (5 bases). The CDR3 consists of 13 residues. Germline-derived CDR1 and CDR2 are SEHNR and FQNEAQ (reference sequence). Between the trimmed V and J ends, which lost 5 bases and 8 bases, there was a span of 13 bases. CDR3 bases: TGTGCCAGCAGCCTTCAACTAGACGATGAGCAGTTCTTC. Protein product: CASSLQLDDEQFF.

The chain links TRBV12-5 to TRBJ1-6; no definite D call. V lost 0 bases and J 7 bases, leaving 13 bases between the germline ends. The CDR3 is made up of 16 amino acids. Germline V gene sequence: CDR1 LGHNT, CDR2 FRNRAP. In DNA, the CDR3 is TGTGCTAGTGGTTTGGTCCGGGGAGGCCTAAATTCACCCCTCCACTTT. It specifies CASGLVRGGLNSPLHF. Drawing the rest from reference TRBV12-5 and TRBJ1-6, the complete variable domain is DARVTQTPRHKVTEMGQEVTMRCQPILGHNTVFWYRQTMMQGLELLAYFRNRAPLDDSGMPKDRFSAEMPDATLATLKIQPSEPRDSAVYFCASGLVRGGLNSPLHFGNGTRLTVT.

To note about this clonotype: A much larger clone differs from this one at a single base, so this may be a read error. J is TRBJ1-5 and V is TRBV19, with a weak D call TRBD1 (6 bases). This CDR3 region has 13 residues. The ends were cut back, 4 bases at V and 5 bases at J, with 9 bases in the middle. Germline values: CDR1 LNHDA, CDR2 SQIVND (reference sequence). The CDR3 coding sequence is TGTGCCAGTAGTAACAGGGCCGATCAGCCCCAGCATTTT. Amino acid sequence: CASSNRADQPQHF.